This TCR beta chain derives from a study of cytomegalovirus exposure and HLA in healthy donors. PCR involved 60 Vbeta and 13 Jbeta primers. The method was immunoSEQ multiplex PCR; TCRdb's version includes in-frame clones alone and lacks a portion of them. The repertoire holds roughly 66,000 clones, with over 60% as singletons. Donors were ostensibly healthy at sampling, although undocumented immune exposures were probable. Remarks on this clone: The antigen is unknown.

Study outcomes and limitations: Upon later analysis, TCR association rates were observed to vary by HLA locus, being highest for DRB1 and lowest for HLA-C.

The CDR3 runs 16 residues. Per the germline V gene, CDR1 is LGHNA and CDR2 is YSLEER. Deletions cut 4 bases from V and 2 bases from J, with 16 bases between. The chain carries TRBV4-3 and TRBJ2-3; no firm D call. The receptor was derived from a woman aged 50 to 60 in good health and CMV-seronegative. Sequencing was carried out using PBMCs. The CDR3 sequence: CASSLSAPDPTDTQYF. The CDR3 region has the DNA TGCGCCAGCAGCCTAAGCGCCCCCGACCCCACAGATACGCAGTATTTT.